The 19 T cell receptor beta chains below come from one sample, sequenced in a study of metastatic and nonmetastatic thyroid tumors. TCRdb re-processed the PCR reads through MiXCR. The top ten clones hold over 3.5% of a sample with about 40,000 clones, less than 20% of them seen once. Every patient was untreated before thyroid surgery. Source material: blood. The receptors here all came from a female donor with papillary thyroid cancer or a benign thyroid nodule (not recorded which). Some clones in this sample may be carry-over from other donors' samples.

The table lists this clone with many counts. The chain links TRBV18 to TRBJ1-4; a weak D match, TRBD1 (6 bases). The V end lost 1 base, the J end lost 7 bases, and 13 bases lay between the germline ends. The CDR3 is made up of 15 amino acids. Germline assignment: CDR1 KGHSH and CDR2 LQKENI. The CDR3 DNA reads TGTGCCAGCTCACCACAGGGCGGAGGGGGTGAAAAACTGTTTTTT. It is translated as CASSPQGGGGEKLFF.

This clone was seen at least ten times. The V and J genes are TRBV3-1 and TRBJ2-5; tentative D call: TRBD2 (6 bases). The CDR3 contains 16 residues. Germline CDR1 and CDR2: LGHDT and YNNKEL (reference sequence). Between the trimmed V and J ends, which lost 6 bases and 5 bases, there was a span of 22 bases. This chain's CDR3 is CASSTRRALPTETQYF. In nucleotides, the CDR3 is TGTGCCAGCAGTACCCGGAGGGCCTTACCCACGGAGACCCAGTACTTC.

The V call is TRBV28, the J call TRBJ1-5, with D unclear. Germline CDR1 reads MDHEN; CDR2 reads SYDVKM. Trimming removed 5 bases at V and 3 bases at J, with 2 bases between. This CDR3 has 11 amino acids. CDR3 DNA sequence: TGTGCCAGCAGTGACAATCAGCCCCAGCATTTT. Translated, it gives CASSDNQPQHF.

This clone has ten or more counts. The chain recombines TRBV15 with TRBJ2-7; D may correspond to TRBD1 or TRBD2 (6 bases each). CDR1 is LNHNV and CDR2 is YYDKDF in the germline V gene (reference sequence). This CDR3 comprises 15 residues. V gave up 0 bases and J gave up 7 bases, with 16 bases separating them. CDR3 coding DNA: TGTGCCACCAGCAGAGATTGGGGGGCGGAGGTTGAGCAGTACTTC. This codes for CATSRDWGAEVEQYF.

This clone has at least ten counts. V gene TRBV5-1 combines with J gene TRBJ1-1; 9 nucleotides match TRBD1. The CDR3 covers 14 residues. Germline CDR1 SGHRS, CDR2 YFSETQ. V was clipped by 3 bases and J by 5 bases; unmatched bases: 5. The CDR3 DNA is TGCGCCAGCAGCTACTCCGGGACAGGGACTGAAGCTTTCTTT. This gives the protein CASSYSGTGTEAFF.

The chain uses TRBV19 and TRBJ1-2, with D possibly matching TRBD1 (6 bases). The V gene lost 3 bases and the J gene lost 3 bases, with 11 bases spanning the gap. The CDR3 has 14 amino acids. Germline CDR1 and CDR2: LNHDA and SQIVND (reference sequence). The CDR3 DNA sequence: TGTGCCAGTAGTATGGCCAGGGGTTACTATGGCTACACCTTC. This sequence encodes CASSMARGYYGYTF.

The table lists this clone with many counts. CDR3 region: CASSSLRDYNEQFF. DNA for the CDR3: TGTGCCAGCAGCTCCCTCCGGGACTACAATGAGCAGTTCTTC. The rearrangement links TRBV11-2 to TRBJ2-1, with D perhaps TRBD2 (5 bases). V lost 4 bases, J lost 3 bases, and 10 bases lay in between. Germline CDR1 is SGHAT and CDR2 is FQNNGV. The CDR3 is 14 amino acids.

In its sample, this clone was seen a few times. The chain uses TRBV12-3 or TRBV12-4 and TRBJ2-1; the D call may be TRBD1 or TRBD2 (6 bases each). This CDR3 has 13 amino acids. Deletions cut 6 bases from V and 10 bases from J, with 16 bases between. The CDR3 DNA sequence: TGTGCCAGCAGAGGGGGGACCGCCAACGAGCAGTTCTTC. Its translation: CASRGGTANEQFF.

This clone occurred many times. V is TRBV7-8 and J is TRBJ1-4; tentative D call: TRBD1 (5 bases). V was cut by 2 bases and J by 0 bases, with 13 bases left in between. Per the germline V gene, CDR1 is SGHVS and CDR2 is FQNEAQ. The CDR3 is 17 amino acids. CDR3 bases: TGTGCCAGCAGCTTACTGAGACAGAGTCCAACTAATGAAAAACTGTTTTTT. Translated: CASSLLRQSPTNEKLFF.

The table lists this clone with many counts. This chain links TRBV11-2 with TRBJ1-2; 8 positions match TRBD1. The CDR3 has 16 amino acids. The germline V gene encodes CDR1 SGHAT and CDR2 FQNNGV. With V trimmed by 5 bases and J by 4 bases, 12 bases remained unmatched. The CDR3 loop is CASSPTGQGGGYGYTF. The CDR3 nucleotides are TGTGCCAGCAGCCCAACCGGACAGGGAGGGGGCTATGGCTACACCTTC. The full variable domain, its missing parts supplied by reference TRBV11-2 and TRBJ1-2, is EAGVAQSPRYKIIEKRQSVAFWCNPISGHATLYWYQQILGQGPKLLIQFQNNGVVDDSQLPKDRFSAERLKGVDSTLKIQPAKLEDSAVYLCASSPTGQGGGYGYTFGSGTRLTVV.

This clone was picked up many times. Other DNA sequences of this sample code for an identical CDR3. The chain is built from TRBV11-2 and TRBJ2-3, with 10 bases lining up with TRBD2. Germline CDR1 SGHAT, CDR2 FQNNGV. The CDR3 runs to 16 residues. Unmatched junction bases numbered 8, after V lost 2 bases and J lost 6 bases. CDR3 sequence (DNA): TGTGCCAGCAGCTTAAGAGCGGGGGGGCCAGGGGATACGCAGTATTTT. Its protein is CASSLRAGGPGDTQYF.

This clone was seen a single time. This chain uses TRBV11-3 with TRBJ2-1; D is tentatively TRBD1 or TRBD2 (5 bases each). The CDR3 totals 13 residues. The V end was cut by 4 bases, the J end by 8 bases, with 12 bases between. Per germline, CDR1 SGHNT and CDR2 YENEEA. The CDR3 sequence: CASSSYRGDEQFF. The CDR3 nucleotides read TGTGCCAGCAGCTCTTACAGAGGGGATGAGCAGTTCTTC.

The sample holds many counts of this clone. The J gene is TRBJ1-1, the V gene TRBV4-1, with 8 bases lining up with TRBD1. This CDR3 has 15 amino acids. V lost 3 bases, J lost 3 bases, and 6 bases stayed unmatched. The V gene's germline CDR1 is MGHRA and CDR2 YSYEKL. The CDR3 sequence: CASSHDRGVDTEAFF. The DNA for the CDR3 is TGCGCCAGCAGCCACGACAGGGGAGTGGACACTGAAGCTTTCTTT.

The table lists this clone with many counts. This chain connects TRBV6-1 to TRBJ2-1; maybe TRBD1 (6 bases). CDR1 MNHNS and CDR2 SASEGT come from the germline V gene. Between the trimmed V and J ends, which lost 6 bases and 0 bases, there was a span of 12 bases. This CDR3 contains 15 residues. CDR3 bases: TGTGCCAGCAGACGCGACAGGAGCTCCTACAATGAGCAGTTCTTC. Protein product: CASRRDRSSYNEQFF.

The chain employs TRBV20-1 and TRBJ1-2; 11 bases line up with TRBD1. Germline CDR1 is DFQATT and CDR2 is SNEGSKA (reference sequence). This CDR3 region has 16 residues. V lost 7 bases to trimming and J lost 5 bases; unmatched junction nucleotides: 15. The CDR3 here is CSDPGTGGSRGYGYTF. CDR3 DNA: TGCAGTGACCCTGGGACAGGGGGATCACGGGGGTATGGCTACACCTTC.

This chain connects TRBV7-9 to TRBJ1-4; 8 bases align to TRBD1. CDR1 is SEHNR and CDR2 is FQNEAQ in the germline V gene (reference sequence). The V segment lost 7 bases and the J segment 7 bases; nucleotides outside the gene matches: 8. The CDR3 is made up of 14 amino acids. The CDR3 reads CASTSDREREKLFF. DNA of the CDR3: TGTGCCAGCACGTCGGACAGGGAACGTGAAAAACTGTTTTTT.

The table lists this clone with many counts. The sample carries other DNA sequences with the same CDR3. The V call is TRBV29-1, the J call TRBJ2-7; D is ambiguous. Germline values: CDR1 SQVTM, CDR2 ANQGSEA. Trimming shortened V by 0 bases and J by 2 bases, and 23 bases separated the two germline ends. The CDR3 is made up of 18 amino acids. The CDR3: CSVEDYVPAATPPYEQYF. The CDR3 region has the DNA TGCAGCGTTGAAGATTACGTTCCGGCCGCCACACCCCCCTACGAGCAGTACTTC.

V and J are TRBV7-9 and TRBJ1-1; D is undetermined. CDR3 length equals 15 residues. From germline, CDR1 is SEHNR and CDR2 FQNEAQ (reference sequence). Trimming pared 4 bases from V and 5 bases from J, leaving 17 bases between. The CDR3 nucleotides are TGTGCCAGCAGCTCGCCCGACCGACCGGGTACTGAAGCTTTCTTT. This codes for CASSSPDRPGTEAFF.

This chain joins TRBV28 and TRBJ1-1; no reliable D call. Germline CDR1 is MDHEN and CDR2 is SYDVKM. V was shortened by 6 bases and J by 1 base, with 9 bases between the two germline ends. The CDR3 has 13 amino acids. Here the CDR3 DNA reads TGTGCCAGCAGCGCACACCAGAACACTGAAGCTTTCTTT. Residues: CASSAHQNTEAFF.